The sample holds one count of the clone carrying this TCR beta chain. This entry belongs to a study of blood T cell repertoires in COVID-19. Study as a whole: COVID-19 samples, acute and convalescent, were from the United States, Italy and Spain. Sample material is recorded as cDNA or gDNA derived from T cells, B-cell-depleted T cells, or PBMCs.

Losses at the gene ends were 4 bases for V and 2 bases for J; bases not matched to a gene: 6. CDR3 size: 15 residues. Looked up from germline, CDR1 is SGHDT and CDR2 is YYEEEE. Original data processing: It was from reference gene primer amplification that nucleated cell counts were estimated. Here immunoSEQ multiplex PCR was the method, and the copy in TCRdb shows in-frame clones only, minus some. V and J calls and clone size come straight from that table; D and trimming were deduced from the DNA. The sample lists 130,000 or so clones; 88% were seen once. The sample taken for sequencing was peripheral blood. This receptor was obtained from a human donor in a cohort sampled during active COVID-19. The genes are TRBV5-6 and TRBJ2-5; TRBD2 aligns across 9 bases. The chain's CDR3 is CASSLAGNPQETQYF. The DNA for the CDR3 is TGTGCCAGCAGCCTAGCGGGAAACCCTCAAGAGACCCAGTACTTC. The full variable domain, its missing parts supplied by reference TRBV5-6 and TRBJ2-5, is DAGVTQSPTHLIKTRGQQVTLRCSPKSGHDTVSWYQQALGQGPQFIFQYYEEEERQRGNFPDRFSGHQFPNYSSELNVNALLLGDSALYLCASSLAGNPQETQYFGPGTRLLVL.